This entry lists 19 T cell receptor beta chains sequenced from one sample in a study of T cells in Graves' hyperthyroidism and ophthalmopathy. Authors of the study amplified TCR beta CDR3 regions from RNA transcripts. HTBI primers were the set used in a first-round RT-PCR of the TCR CDR3. TCRdb re-derived calls from the multiplex PCR reads in MiXCR, one entry per CDR3 protein. The table has under 350,000 distinct CDR3 sequences, 15% to 20% seen once; the top ten hold less than 65%. Sample: blood. The source of these receptors is a woman aged 45-65 years with Graves' hyperthyroidism.

This clonotype was observed many times. This chain links TRBV28 with TRBJ2-3, with D unclear. The CDR3 sequence is 16 residues long. In germline, CDR1 is MDHEN, CDR2 SYDVKM. V lost 3 bases and J 4 bases, leaving 17 bases between the germline ends. CDR3 amino acids: CASSLPVAGIPDTQYF. In DNA, the CDR3 is TGTGCCAGCAGTTTGCCGGTAGCTGGGATTCCAGATACGCAGTATTTT.

The genes are TRBV5-1 and TRBJ2-7; perhaps TRBD2 as D (5 bases). Trimming removed 4 bases at V and 2 bases at J, with 10 bases between. This CDR3 is built from 13 residues. Per germline, CDR1 SGHRS and CDR2 YFSETQ. DNA for the CDR3: TGCGCCAGCAGCGAGGGCACCGCCTACGAGCAGTACTTC. Protein product: CASSEGTAYEQYF.

This chain uses TRBV7-3 with TRBJ2-7, with D possibly matching TRBD1 (5 bases). The V gene's germline CDR1 is SGHTA and CDR2 FQGTGA. Trimming left V 5 bases short and J 2 bases short, with 10 bases between. This CDR3 region has 13 residues. DNA of the CDR3: TGTGCCAGCAGCCAAGCAGGGACCTACGAGCAGTACTTC. Translating it yields CASSQAGTYEQYF.

The chain employs TRBV11-1 and TRBJ2-3; 7 nucleotides align to TRBD1. V lost 3 bases to trimming and J lost 4 bases; unmatched junction nucleotides: 7. The germline V gene encodes CDR1 SGHAT and CDR2 FQDESV (reference sequence). CDR3 length equals 15 residues. DNA of the CDR3: TGTGCCAGCAGCTTTAACGGACAGGCTGCAGATACGCAGTATTTT. Translated, it gives CASSFNGQAADTQYF.

This clonotype was observed at least ten times. V usage is TRBV20-1 and J usage is TRBJ2-7; D possibly corresponds to TRBD2 (6 bases). From germline, CDR1 is DFQATT and CDR2 SNEGSKA (reference sequence). The CDR3 is made up of 15 amino acids. Trimming removed 1 base at V and 4 bases at J, with 17 bases between. CDR3: CSARGDLDGYYEQYF. The CDR3 DNA reads as TGCAGTGCTAGAGGGGACTTAGACGGGTATTACGAGCAGTACTTC.

In its sample, this clonotype was seen many times. The V and J genes are TRBV18 and TRBJ2-4; D remains unclear. The CDR3 has 12 amino acids. V was shortened by 6 bases and J by 11 bases, with 14 bases between the two germline ends. In germline, CDR1 is KGHSH, CDR2 LQKENI. CDR3 sequence reads: CASSPDRFVQYF. DNA for the CDR3: TGTGCCAGCTCCCCGGACCGCTTCGTTCAGTACTTC.

V and J are TRBV7-8 and TRBJ2-7; TRBD1 matches at 9 bases. V shed 0 bases, J shed 2 bases, and the junction held 5 bases outside the gene matches. This CDR3 spans 16 amino acids. Germline-derived CDR1 and CDR2 are SGHVS and FQNEAQ. The CDR3 DNA is TGTGCCAGCAGCTTAGCGGGACAGGGAGGGACCTACGAGCAGTACTTC. It is translated as CASSLAGQGGTYEQYF. Using reference TRBV7-8 and TRBJ2-7 for the parts outside the CDR3, the full variable domain is GAGVSQSPRYKVAKRGQDVALRCDPISGHVSLFWYQQALGQGPEFLTYFQNEAQLDKSGLPSDRFFAERPEGSVSTLKIQRTQQEDSAVYLCASSLAGQGGTYEQYFGPGTRLTVT.

Comments on this clonotype: A much larger clone is a single base away; this may be a read error. The CDR3 sequence is CASNEMGGGPNEQFF. CDR3 nucleotides: TGTGCCAGCAATGAAATGGGGGGGGGCCCCAATGAGCAGTTCTTC. V and J are TRBV6-1 and TRBJ2-1; TRBD2 might be the D (7 bases). The germline V gene encodes CDR1 MNHNS and CDR2 SASEGT. The CDR3 runs to 15 residues.

This clonotype has only a few counts. The rearrangement links TRBV19 to TRBJ1-1; weak D call: TRBD1 (6 bases). Germline CDR1 reads LNHDA; CDR2 reads SQIVND (reference sequence). Trimming shortened V by 3 bases and J by 5 bases, and 13 bases separated the two germline ends. The CDR3 has 14 residues. The CDR3 nucleotides read TGTGCCAGTAGTATGTGGGGGCAGGAAACTGAAGCTTTCTTT. It codes for CASSMWGQETEAFF.

This clonotype has a count of ten or more. The chain recombines TRBV2 with TRBJ2-5; D is perhaps TRBD1 (7 bases). Germline lookup yields CDR1 SNHLY and CDR2 FYNNEI. The CDR3 sequence is 13 residues long. V was cut by 11 bases and J by 0 bases, with 13 bases left in between. The CDR3 coding sequence is TGTGCCGCAGGGGGGAGCAACCAAGAGACCCAGTACTTC. Its protein is CAAGGSNQETQYF.

This clonotype was found many times. The chain links TRBV5-1 to TRBJ2-1; 8 nucleotides align to TRBD2. V lost 2 bases and J lost 6; bases outside the gene matches: 4. From germline, CDR1 is SGHRS and CDR2 YFSETQ. This CDR3 spans 14 amino acids. The CDR3 DNA sequence: TGCGCCAGCAGCTTCGTCCTAGCGGGCAATGAGCAGTTCTTC. Translation gives CASSFVLAGNEQFF.

The chain combines TRBV6-2 or TRBV6-3 with TRBJ1-4; D unresolved. Germline assignment: CDR1 MNHEY and CDR2 SVGEGT. Trimming took off 2 bases at V and 7 bases at J, with 11 bases between the two ends. This CDR3 comprises 14 residues. For the CDR3, the DNA is TGTGCCAGCAGTTACATGGTGGGCCGTGAAAAACTGTTTTTT. This sequence encodes CASSYMVGREKLFF.

The genes are TRBV20-1 and TRBJ2-2; 8 bases fit TRBD1. The length of the CDR3 is 13 residues. Per germline, CDR1 DFQATT and CDR2 SNEGSKA (reference sequence). The V segment lost 6 bases and the J segment 4 bases; nucleotides outside the gene matches: 4. CDR3 in amino acids: CSARQGPTGELFF. CDR3 nucleotides: TGCAGTGCCCGACAGGGGCCCACCGGGGAGCTGTTTTTT.

This clonotype was found a few times. The chain recombines TRBV6-4 with TRBJ2-1; D unclear. The CDR3 consists of 15 residues. Trimming left V 8 bases short and J 3 bases short, with 17 bases between. CDR1 and CDR2 from the germline V gene are MRHNA and SNTAGT. The CDR3 DNA is TGTGCCAGCGCCAAGGAGAATAACCTCTACAATGAGCAGTTCTTC. This encodes CASAKENNLYNEQFF.

This clonotype came up many times. The chain links TRBV11-2 to TRBJ2-7; no definite D call. V was shortened by 0 bases and J by 2 bases, with 8 bases between the two germline ends. Per germline, CDR1 SGHAT and CDR2 FQNNGV. This CDR3 has 14 residues. This CDR3 is CASSLEGPPYEQYF. CDR3 DNA sequence: TGTGCCAGCAGCTTAGAAGGACCACCCTACGAGCAGTACTTC.

The chain carries TRBV4-2 and TRBJ2-2; D is perhaps TRBD2 (6 bases). The CDR3 contains 14 residues. V was trimmed by 4 bases and J by 5 bases, leaving 11 bases between them. Germline V CDR1 and CDR2: LGHNA, YNFKEQ. The CDR3 DNA follows: TGTGCCAGCAGCCCCACTCGGGGGACCGGGGAGCTGTTTTTT. The encoded protein is CASSPTRGTGELFF.

The chain couples TRBV7-2 to TRBJ1-2, with 7 bases matching TRBD1. The CDR3 sequence is 15 residues long. From germline, CDR1 is SGHTA and CDR2 FQGNSA. V lost 5 bases to trimming and J lost 1 base; unmatched junction nucleotides: 7. Here the CDR3 reads CASSVNRGINYGYTF. In DNA, the CDR3 is TGTGCCAGCAGCGTAAACAGGGGCATTAACTATGGCTACACCTTC. The full variable domain, in which reference TRBV7-2 and TRBJ1-2 provide the parts outside the CDR3, is GAGVSQSPSNKVTEKGKDVELRCDPISGHTALYWYRQSLGQGLEFLIYFQGNSAPDKSGLPSDRFSAERTGGSVSTLTIQRTQQEDSAVYLCASSVNRGINYGYTFGSGTRLTVV.

At least ten counts were recorded for this clonotype. Mismatch with germline at one junction end may stem from a read error. The V gene is TRBV10-3, the J gene TRBJ1-5; perhaps TRBD1 as D (5 bases). The CDR3 length is 14 residues. Germline V CDR1 and CDR2: ENHRY, SYGVKD. The CDR3 region is CAIRDSTSNQPQHF. In DNA, the CDR3 is TGTGCCATCCGTGACAGCACGAGCAATCAGCCCCAGCATTTT.

Many counts were recorded for this clonotype. V is TRBV20-1 and J is TRBJ2-3; TRBD1 matches 7 bases. V shed 2 bases and J 4 bases; nucleotides not matched to a gene: 9. Germline V gene lookup returns CDR1 DFQATT and CDR2 SNEGSKA (reference sequence). The CDR3 is 15 amino acids. CDR3 amino acids: CSARPTGVGSDTQYF. CDR3 DNA: TGCAGTGCTAGACCTACAGGGGTCGGCTCAGATACGCAGTATTTT.